A single sample is the source of the 18 T cell receptor beta chains below, sequenced in a study of blood T cell repertoires in COVID-19. Profiling relied on immunoSEQ multiplex PCR, and the TCRdb table lists in-frame clones only, not all of them. Here the sample spans about 200,000 clones, roughly 84% being singletons. Sequenced material: PBMCs or T cells enriched from blood (not recorded which). The receptors derive from a middle-aged man who had recovered from COVID-19.

This clone has only one observation. The rearrangement links TRBV2 to TRBJ1-5; weak D call: TRBD1 (6 bases). Germline CDR1 and CDR2: SNHLY and FYNNEI. The CDR3 length is 15 residues. V was pared by 3 bases and J by 9 bases, with 18 bases between. CDR3 residues: CASSEGHQTGWPQHF. The CDR3 DNA sequence: TGTGCCAGCAGTGAGGGACACCAGACCGGGTGGCCCCAGCATTTT.

CDR3 sequence reads: CASSSNGESQPQHF. Written as DNA, the CDR3 is TGTGCCAGCAGCTCCAACGGAGAGTCTCAGCCCCAGCATTTT. The rearrangement uses TRBV7-9 and TRBJ1-5; D is unresolved. Germline CDR1 reads SEHNR; CDR2 reads FQNEAQ (reference sequence). The CDR3 contains 14 residues. The ends were cut back, 4 bases at V and 6 bases at J, with 13 bases in the middle.

V and J are TRBV28 and TRBJ1-4; perhaps TRBD1 as D (5 bases). Trimming took 1 base from V and 8 from J, leaving 11 bases between them. The V gene's germline CDR1 is MDHEN and CDR2 SYDVKM. The CDR3 loop spans 14 amino acids. For the CDR3, the DNA is TGTGCCAGCAGTTTATCCGGGACTCGGGAAAAACTGTTTTTT. The encoded protein is CASSLSGTREKLFF.

The chain links TRBV10-2 to TRBJ2-7, with D tentatively TRBD1 (5 bases). CDR3 size: 17 residues. V was cut by 0 bases and J by 0 bases, with 15 bases left in between. Germline V gene lookup returns CDR1 WSHSY and CDR2 SAAADI. The CDR3, as DNA: TGCGCCAGCAGTGAGTCGACTCTAGGACAAAGCTCCTACGAGCAGTACTTC. Encoded protein: CASSESTLGQSSYEQYF.

Only one count was recorded for this clone. This chain links TRBV11-2 with TRBJ2-7; D is perhaps TRBD1 (6 bases). The CDR3 runs to 14 residues. Germline loops: CDR1 SGHAT, CDR2 FQNNGV. Trimming cost V 7 bases and J 6 bases, with 19 bases left between them. CDR3 residues: CASTQPFRGGEQYF. The CDR3 DNA sequence: TGTGCCAGCACCCAACCCTTCAGGGGTGGCGAGCAGTACTTC.

This rearrangement joins TRBV19 to TRBJ1-5, with 10 bases fitting TRBD1. This CDR3 has 14 residues. With 6 bases clipped from V and 10 bases from J, the junction kept 9 bases outside the gene matches. Germline lookup yields CDR1 LNHDA and CDR2 SQIVND (reference sequence). The CDR3 sequence is CASSLTGGGDPQHF. In DNA form, the CDR3 reads TGTGCCAGTAGCCTGACAGGGGGCGGTGACCCCCAGCATTTT. Full variable domain (rest looked up from reference TRBV19 and TRBJ1-5): DGGITQSPKYLFRKEGQNVTLSCEQNLNHDAMYWYRQDPGQGLRLIYYSQIVNDFQKGDIAEGYSVSREKKESFPLTVTSAQKNPTAFYLCASSLTGGGDPQHFGDGTRLSIL.

V gene TRBV24-1 combines with J gene TRBJ1-2, with D possibly TRBD1 on 5 matching bases. CDR3 length equals 11 residues. Germline CDR1 reads KGHDR; CDR2 reads SFDVKD. Trimming stripped 6 bases from V and 4 bases from J, with 5 bases between. CDR3 protein: CATSQGYGYTF. The CDR3 DNA reads TGTGCCACCAGTCAGGGCTATGGCTACACCTTC.

This chain joins TRBV5-4 and TRBJ1-2, with D uncertain. V gave up 4 bases and J gave up 6 bases, with 13 bases separating them. CDR3 length equals 13 residues. From germline, CDR1 is SGHNT and CDR2 YYREEE (reference sequence). The CDR3 region has the DNA TGTGCCAGCAGCAGCGATCATAGCGATGGCTACACCTTC. Its translation is CASSSDHSDGYTF.

This chain uses TRBV5-5 with TRBJ1-5; 8 bases line up with TRBD1. J gave up 7 bases and V 3 bases, and 15 bases lay outside the gene matches. In germline, CDR1 is SGHKS, CDR2 YYEKEE (reference sequence). CDR3 length equals 17 residues. CDR3 loop: CASSSTGDRTQGQPQHF. CDR3 coding DNA: TGTGCCAGCAGCTCAACAGGGGACAGGACTCAGGGGCAGCCCCAGCATTTT.

The chain recombines TRBV9 with TRBJ1-6; 7 nucleotides match TRBD1. The CDR3 loop spans 14 amino acids. CDR1 and CDR2 from the germline V gene are SGDLS and YYNGEE. The ends lost 0 bases at V and 13 bases at J; junction bases unmatched: 7. In DNA, the CDR3 is TGTGCCAGCAGCGTAGCTGGGACAGCCATGCCCCTCCACTTT. Protein product: CASSVAGTAMPLHF.

The rearrangement uses TRBV5-1 and TRBJ1-5; 7 positions agree with TRBD1. V shed 0 bases, J shed 2 bases, and the junction held 2 bases outside the gene matches. The CDR3 totals 15 residues. The germline V gene has CDR1 SGHRS and CDR2 YFSETQ. The DNA of the CDR3 is TGCGCCAGCAGCTTGGGACAGGGCGGCAATCAGCCCCAGCATTTT. Residues: CASSLGQGGNQPQHF. The variable domain in full, completed from reference TRBV5-1 and TRBJ1-5, reads KAGVTQTPRYLIKTRGQQVTLSCSPISGHRSVSWYQQTPGQGLQFLFEYFSETQRNKGNFPGRFSGRQFSNSRSEMNVSTLELGDSALYLCASSLGQGGNQPQHFGDGTRLSIL.

The rearrangement uses TRBV6-5 and TRBJ1-6; tentative D call: TRBD1 (6 bases). This CDR3 region has 15 residues. Trimming removed 6 bases from V and 0 bases from J, with 9 bases in between. Per germline, CDR1 MNHEY and CDR2 SVGAGI. The CDR3 nucleotides are TGTGCCAGCAGCCAGGGGAGCTCCTATAATTCACCCCTCCACTTT. Its protein is CASSQGSSYNSPLHF.

CDR3 amino acids: CASRGQENTEAFF. In DNA, the CDR3 is TGTGCCAGCAGGGGACAGGAGAACACTGAAGCTTTCTTT. The J gene is TRBJ1-1, the V gene TRBV6-5; 8 bases align to TRBD1. Losses at the gene ends were 6 bases for V and 1 base for J; bases not matched to a gene: 1. Germline CDR1 is MNHEY and CDR2 is SVGAGI. This CDR3 has 13 amino acids.

The CDR3, as DNA: TGTGCCACCAGTGATACTCGACAGGGGGCCGGACAGCCCCAGCATTTT. It is translated as CATSDTRQGAGQPQHF. The chain recombines TRBV24-1 with TRBJ1-5, with 10 positions matching TRBD1. V shed 3 bases and J 7 bases; nucleotides not matched to a gene: 8. In germline, CDR1 is KGHDR, CDR2 SFDVKD. The length of the CDR3 is 16 residues.

The chain recombines TRBV19 with TRBJ2-6; TRBD1 might be the D (5 bases). The V gene lost 2 bases and the J gene lost 0 bases, with 8 bases spanning the gap. Per germline, CDR1 LNHDA and CDR2 SQIVND (reference sequence). The CDR3 runs to 16 residues. This CDR3 reads CASSIIDSSGANVLTF. As DNA, the CDR3 is TGTGCCAGTAGTATAATTGACAGCTCTGGGGCCAACGTCCTGACTTTC. Together with reference TRBV19 and TRBJ2-6, the CDR3 gives the full variable domain: DGGITQSPKYLFRKEGQNVTLSCEQNLNHDAMYWYRQDPGQGLRLIYYSQIVNDFQKGDIAEGYSVSREKKESFPLTVTSAQKNPTAFYLCASSIIDSSGANVLTFGAGSRLTVL.

V usage is TRBV4-2 and J usage is TRBJ2-3, with 8 bases aligning to TRBD2. This CDR3 has 17 residues. From germline, CDR1 is LGHNA and CDR2 YNFKEQ. Trimming took 0 bases from V and 11 from J; bases not matched to a gene: 16. The CDR3 loop reads CASSQEGSGGGNLGQYF. CDR3 coding DNA: TGTGCCAGCAGCCAAGAAGGGAGCGGGGGAGGAAACCTCGGGCAGTATTTT.

This clone was picked up a small number of times. V usage is TRBV3-1 (or the pseudogene TRBV3-2) and J usage is TRBJ2-1; D remains unclear. Germline V gives CDR1 LGHDT, CDR2 YNNKEL (reference sequence). The CDR3 runs 15 residues. V lost 4 bases, J lost 2 bases, and 12 bases lay in between. CDR3 coding DNA: TGTGCCAGCAGCCCACTCTCTAGAGCCTACAATGAGCAGTTCTTC. Its protein is CASSPLSRAYNEQFF.

This chain uses TRBV27 with TRBJ1-1; TRBD1 matches 11 bases. Trimming cost V 10 bases and J 10 bases; bases outside gene matches: 8. This CDR3 region has 12 residues. Germline V lookup: CDR1 MNHEY, CDR2 SMNVEV (reference sequence). CDR3 residues: CATGRTGGAAFF. In DNA form, the CDR3 reads TGTGCCACCGGGCGGACAGGGGGCGCAGCTTTCTTT.